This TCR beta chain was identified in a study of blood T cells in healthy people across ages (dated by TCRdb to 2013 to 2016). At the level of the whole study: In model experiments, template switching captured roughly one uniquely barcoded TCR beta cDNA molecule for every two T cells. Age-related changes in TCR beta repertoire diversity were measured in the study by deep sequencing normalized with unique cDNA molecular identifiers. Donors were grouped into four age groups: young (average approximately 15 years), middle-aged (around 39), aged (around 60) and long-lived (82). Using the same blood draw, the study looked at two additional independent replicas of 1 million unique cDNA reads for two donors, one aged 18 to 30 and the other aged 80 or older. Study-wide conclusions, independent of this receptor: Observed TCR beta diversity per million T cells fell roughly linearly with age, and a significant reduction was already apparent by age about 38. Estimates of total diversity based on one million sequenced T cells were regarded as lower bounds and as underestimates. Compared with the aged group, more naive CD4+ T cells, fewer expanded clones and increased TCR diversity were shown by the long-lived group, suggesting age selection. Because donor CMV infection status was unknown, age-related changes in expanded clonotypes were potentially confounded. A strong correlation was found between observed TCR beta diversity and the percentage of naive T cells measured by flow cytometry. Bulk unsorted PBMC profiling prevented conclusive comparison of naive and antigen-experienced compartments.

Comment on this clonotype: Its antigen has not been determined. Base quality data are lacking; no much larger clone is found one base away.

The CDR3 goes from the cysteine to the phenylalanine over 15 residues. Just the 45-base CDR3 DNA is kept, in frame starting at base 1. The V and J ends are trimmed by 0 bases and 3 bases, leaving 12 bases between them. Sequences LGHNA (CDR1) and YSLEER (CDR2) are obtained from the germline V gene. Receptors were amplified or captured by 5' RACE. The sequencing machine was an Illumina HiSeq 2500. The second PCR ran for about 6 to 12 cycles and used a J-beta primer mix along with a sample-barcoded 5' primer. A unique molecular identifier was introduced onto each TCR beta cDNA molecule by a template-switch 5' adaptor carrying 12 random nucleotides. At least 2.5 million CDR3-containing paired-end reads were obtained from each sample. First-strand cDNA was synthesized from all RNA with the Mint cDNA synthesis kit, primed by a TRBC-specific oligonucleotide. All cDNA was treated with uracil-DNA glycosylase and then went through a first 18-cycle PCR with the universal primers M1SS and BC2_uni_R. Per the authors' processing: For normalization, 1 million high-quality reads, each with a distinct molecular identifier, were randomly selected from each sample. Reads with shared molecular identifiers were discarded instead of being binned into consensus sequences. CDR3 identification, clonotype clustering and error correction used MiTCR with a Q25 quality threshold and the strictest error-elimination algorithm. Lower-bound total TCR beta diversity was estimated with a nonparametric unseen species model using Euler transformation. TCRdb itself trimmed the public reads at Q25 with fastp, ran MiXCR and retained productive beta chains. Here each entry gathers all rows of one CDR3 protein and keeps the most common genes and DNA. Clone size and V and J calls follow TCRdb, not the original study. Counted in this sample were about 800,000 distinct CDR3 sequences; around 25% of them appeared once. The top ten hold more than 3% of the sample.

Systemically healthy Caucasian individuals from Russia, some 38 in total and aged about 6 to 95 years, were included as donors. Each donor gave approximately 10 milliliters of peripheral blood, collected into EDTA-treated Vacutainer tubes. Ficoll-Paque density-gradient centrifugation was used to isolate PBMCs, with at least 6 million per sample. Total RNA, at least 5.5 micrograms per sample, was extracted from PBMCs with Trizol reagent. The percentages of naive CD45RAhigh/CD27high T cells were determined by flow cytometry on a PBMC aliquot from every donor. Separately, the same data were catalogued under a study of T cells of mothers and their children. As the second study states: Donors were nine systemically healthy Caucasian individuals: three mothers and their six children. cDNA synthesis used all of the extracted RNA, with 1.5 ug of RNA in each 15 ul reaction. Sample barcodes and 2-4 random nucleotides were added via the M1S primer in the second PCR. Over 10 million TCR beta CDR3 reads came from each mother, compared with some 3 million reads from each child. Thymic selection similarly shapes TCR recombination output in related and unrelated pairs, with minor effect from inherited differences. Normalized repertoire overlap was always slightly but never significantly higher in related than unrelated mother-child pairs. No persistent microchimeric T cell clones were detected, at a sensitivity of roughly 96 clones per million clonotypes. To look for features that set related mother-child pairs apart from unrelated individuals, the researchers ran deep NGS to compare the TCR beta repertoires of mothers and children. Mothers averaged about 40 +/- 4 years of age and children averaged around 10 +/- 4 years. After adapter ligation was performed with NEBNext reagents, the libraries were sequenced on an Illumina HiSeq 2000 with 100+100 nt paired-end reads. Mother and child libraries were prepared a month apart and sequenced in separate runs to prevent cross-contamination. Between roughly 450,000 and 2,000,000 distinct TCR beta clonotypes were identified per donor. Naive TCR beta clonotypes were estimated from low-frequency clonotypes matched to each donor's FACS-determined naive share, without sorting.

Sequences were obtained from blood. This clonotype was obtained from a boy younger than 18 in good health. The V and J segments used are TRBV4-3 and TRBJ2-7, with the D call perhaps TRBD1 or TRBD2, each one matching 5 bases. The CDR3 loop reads CASSQDRDLYYEQYF. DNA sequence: TGCGCCAGCAGCCAAGATAGGGACCTATACTACGAGCAGTACTTC.